This T cell receptor (beta chain) was sequenced for a study of identical twins. This clonotype turned up a few times. TCRdb itself ran the 5' RACE reads through MiXCR, one entry per CDR3 protein. The sample yields about 890,000 distinct CDR3 sequences, around an eighth seen once. CDR1 and CDR2 (germline): KGHDR, SFDVKD. V shed 6 bases and J shed 0 bases, with 13 bases lying between them. The CDR3 has 16 amino acids. The sample also formed part of further work on yellow fever vaccine responses in identical twins.

The sequencing sample was made of PBMCs. This TCR derives from a woman between 18 and 29 years old in good health. The gene calls are TRBV24-1 and TRBJ2-2; possibly TRBD1 for D (6 bases). The CDR3 nucleotides are TGTGCCACCAGTAGAACCGGGACATCGAACACCGGGGAGCTGTTTTTT. Translated: CATSRTGTSNTGELFF.